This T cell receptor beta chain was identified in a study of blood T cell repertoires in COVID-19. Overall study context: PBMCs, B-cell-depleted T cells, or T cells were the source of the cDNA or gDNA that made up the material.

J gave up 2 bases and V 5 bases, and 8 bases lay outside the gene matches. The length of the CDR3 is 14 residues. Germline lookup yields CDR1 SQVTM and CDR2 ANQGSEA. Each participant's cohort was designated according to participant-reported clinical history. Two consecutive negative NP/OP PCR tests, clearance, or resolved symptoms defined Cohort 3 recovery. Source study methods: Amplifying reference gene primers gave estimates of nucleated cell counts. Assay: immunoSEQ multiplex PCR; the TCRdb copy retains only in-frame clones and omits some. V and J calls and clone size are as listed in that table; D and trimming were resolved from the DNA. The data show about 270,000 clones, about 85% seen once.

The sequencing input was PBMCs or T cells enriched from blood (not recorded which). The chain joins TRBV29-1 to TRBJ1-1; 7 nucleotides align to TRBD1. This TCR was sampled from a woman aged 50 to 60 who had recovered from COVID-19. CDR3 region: CSVRQGAVNTEAFF. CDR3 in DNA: TGCAGCGTTCGACAGGGTGCGGTAAACACTGAAGCTTTCTTT.